This T cell receptor beta chain was observed in a study of OX40 agonist ivuxolimab in advanced cancers. Losses at the gene ends were 2 bases for V and 7 bases for J; bases not matched to a gene: 10. The CDR3 runs 15 residues. Germline V gives CDR1 MDHEN, CDR2 SYDVKM. Produced via immunoSEQ multiplex PCR; TCRdb's table is partial and in-frame only. The data show tens of thousands of clones, over 80% seen once. The sample holds one count of this clone. The J gene is TRBJ2-7, the V gene TRBV28, with 8 positions matching TRBD2. The TCR sequence derives from an adult with an advanced solid tumor such as melanoma, head and neck, liver or kidney cancer. This specimen was CD4+ or CD8+ T cells sorted from blood, taken in a trial of the OX40 agonist ivuxolimab. CDR3 DNA sequence: TGTGCCAGCAGTTTAGCGGGCGGGAGGTCGGGAGAGCAGTACTTC. It yields the protein CASSLAGGRSGEQYF.